This T cell receptor beta chain came from a study of cytomegalovirus exposure and HLA in healthy donors. Study results and limitations: Sequencing depth across donors, presence/absence analyses assumed, was roughly uniform. Analysis was performed later, and it showed HLA-associated TCR beta chains to be more clonally expanded than equally common others.

The study ran its PCR with 60 Vbeta and 13 Jbeta primers. Profiling relied on immunoSEQ multiplex PCR, and the TCRdb table lists in-frame clones only, not all of them. The sample has roughly 81,000 clones, roughly 73% seen once. A remark on this clone: What it recognizes is unknown.

Germline CDR1 and CDR2: SGHNT and YENEEA. Trimming cost V 4 bases and J 7 bases, with 4 bases left between them. CDR3 size: 10 residues. V and J are TRBV11-3 and TRBJ1-1; unclear D gene. The sequence was collected from a boy between 10 and 17 years old in good health and CMV-seronegative. Sequenced: PBMCs. This CDR3 is CASSSYEAFF. CDR3 nucleotides: TGTGCCAGCAGCTCGTATGAAGCTTTCTTT.